These T cell receptor beta chains were read from a single sample in a study of blood T cells in healthy people across ages. TCRdb reanalysed the 5' RACE reads using MiXCR and keeps one entry per CDR3 protein. The data hold 700,000 to 900,000 distinct CDR3 sequences, with roughly 53% observed a single time. The sequencing input was blood. These TCRs come from a man of 80 years or more in good health. Each CDR3 is given with its conserved first and last residue. Fields, in order: CDR3 protein, CDR3 DNA, V gene, J gene, clone size, D gene. The D gene is left open where the match is weak. Size tells how often a clone was seen (once, few, many) or the class of an expanded clone, and some rows leave it out.

CDR3 protein: CASSYPFIRTEAFF
CDR3 DNA: TGTGCCAGCAGTTACCCATTCATAAGGACTGAAGCTTTCTTT
V gene: TRBV6-2/TRBV6-3
J gene: TRBJ1-1
clone size: .
D gene: .

CDR3 protein: CSARAWGGETQYF
CDR3 DNA: TGCAGTGCTAGGGCCTGGGGGGGAGAGACCCAGTACTTC
V gene: TRBV20-1
J gene: TRBJ2-5
clone size: .
D gene: TRBD2

CDR3 protein: CATSRDGAGGLRPEAYF
CDR3 DNA: TGTGCCACCAGCAGAGATGGAGCGGGAGGCCTGAGGCCGGAGGCGTATTTT
V gene: TRBV15
J gene: TRBJ2-3
clone size: few
D gene: TRBD2

CDR3 protein: CASSDRGSNTEAFF
CDR3 DNA: TGTGCCAGCAGCGACAGGGGGTCGAACACTGAAGCTTTCTTT
V gene: TRBV6-6
J gene: TRBJ1-1
clone size: .
D gene: TRBD1

CDR3 protein: CSVREPGANVLTF
CDR3 DNA: TGCAGCGTTCGGGAGCCCGGGGCCAACGTCCTGACTTTC
V gene: TRBV29-1
J gene: TRBJ2-6
clone size: .
D gene: .

CDR3 protein: CASSWWGGPDSGANVLTF
CDR3 DNA: TGCGCCAGCAGCTGGTGGGGGGGGCCCGATTCTGGGGCCAACGTCCTGACTTTC
V gene: TRBV5-1
J gene: TRBJ2-6
clone size: .
D gene: .

CDR3 protein: CASSWGTGGDTQYF
CDR3 DNA: TGTGCCAGCAGTTGGGGGACAGGTGGGGATACGCAGTATTTT
V gene: TRBV9
J gene: TRBJ2-3
clone size: .
D gene: TRBD1

CDR3 protein: CSVTGTPGEQYF
CDR3 DNA: TGCAGCGTTACCGGGACACCGGGCGAGCAGTACTTC
V gene: TRBV29-1
J gene: TRBJ2-7
clone size: .
D gene: .

CDR3 protein: CAMRDRVDGEQYF
CDR3 DNA: TGTGCCATGAGAGACAGGGTAGATGGGGAGCAGTACTTC
V gene: TRBV10-3
J gene: TRBJ2-7
clone size: .
D gene: TRBD1

CDR3 protein: CSVEAPTGGVYEQYF
CDR3 DNA: TGCAGCGTTGAGGCTCCAACAGGGGGGGTCTACGAGCAGTACTTC
V gene: TRBV29-1
J gene: TRBJ2-7
clone size: .
D gene: .

CDR3 protein: CSVVAGGNEQYF
CDR3 DNA: TGCAGCGTTGTAGCGGGAGGGAACGAGCAGTACTTC
V gene: TRBV29-1
J gene: TRBJ2-7
clone size: .
D gene: TRBD2

CDR3 protein: CASSLAGGNEQYF
CDR3 DNA: TGTGCCAGCAGCTTAGCAGGCGGGAACGAGCAGTACTTC
V gene: TRBV7-2
J gene: TRBJ2-7
clone size: few
D gene: .

CDR3 protein: CASSQWTGLMNTEAFF
CDR3 DNA: TGTGCCAGCAGTCAGTGGACAGGGCTCATGAACACTGAAGCTTTCTTT
V gene: TRBV6-6
J gene: TRBJ1-1
clone size: .
D gene: TRBD1

CDR3 protein: CASGLSSGAYNEQFF
CDR3 DNA: TGTGCCAGCGGTCTATCTAGCGGGGCCTACAATGAGCAGTTCTTC
V gene: TRBV6-5
J gene: TRBJ2-1
clone size: .
D gene: TRBD2

CDR3 protein: CASSLTTSKLGANVLTF
CDR3 DNA: TGCGCCAGCAGCTTGACTACTAGCAAGCTTGGGGCCAACGTCCTGACTTTC
V gene: TRBV5-1
J gene: TRBJ2-6
clone size: few
D gene: .

CDR3 protein: CASSPGTLVSYNEQFF
CDR3 DNA: TGCGCCAGCAGCCCCGGGACATTAGTCTCCTACAATGAGCAGTTCTTC
V gene: TRBV5-1
J gene: TRBJ2-1
clone size: few
D gene: .

CDR3 protein: CSARGGPYEQYF
CDR3 DNA: TGCAGTGCTAGAGGAGGGCCTTACGAGCAGTACTTC
V gene: TRBV20-1
J gene: TRBJ2-7
clone size: .
D gene: .

CDR3 protein: CSARGGPFYNEQYF
CDR3 DNA: TGCAGTGCTAGAGGAGGACCCTTTTACAATGAGCAGTACTTC
V gene: TRBV20-1
J gene: TRBJ2-7
clone size: .
D gene: .

CDR3 protein: CATSDYGTGPTDTQYF
CDR3 DNA: TGTGCCACCAGTGACTACGGGACAGGGCCGACAGATACGCAGTATTTT
V gene: TRBV24-1
J gene: TRBJ2-3
clone size: many
D gene: TRBD1

CDR3 protein: CASRSQGGEQYF
CDR3 DNA: TGTGCCAGCAGATCTCAGGGGGGCGAGCAGTACTTC
V gene: TRBV5-6
J gene: TRBJ2-7
clone size: .
D gene: .

CDR3 protein: CASSLTEFGEKLFF
CDR3 DNA: TGTGCCAGCAGCTTAACTGAATTTGGGGAAAAACTGTTTTTT
V gene: TRBV11-2
J gene: TRBJ1-4
clone size: .
D gene: .

CDR3 protein: CSAEGRTSGGRDAYF
CDR3 DNA: TGCAGTGCTGAGGGCCGGACTAGCGGGGGGAGAGACGCGTATTTT
V gene: TRBV20-1
J gene: TRBJ2-3
clone size: .
D gene: TRBD2